Sequencing of this T cell receptor (beta chain) was carried out in a study of Ad26.COV2.S vaccination and SARS-CoV-2 variants. At the level of the study: Donor was in the COV1001 Ad26.COV2.S trial arm. Notes on the study in general: Non-spike TCR breadth did not differ much between vaccine and placebo recipients.

Remarks on this clone: Its antigen is as yet unknown.

Data came from immunoSEQ multiplex PCR; TCRdb stores just in-frame clones and leaves some out. The sample shows some 460,000 clones, 80% to 90% of them seen only once. Treatment indicated: roughly 20 received Ad26.COV2.S at low or high dose, single or two shots; 5 received placebo; per-sample allocation not given. Each sample was drawn 63 days after the first injection (of vaccine or placebo). Germline loops: CDR1 MNHNS, CDR2 SASEGT. Deletions cut 2 bases from V and 4 bases from J, with 8 bases between. The CDR3 runs to 13 residues. This sample comprised peripheral blood, obtained in a trial of Ad26.COV2.S vaccine versus placebo. The sequence was obtained from a person between 18 and 65 years old who received the Ad26.COV2.S COVID-19 vaccine or a placebo. This sequence joins TRBV6-1 and TRBJ1-2, with no clear D. CDR3 protein: CASSESMAYGYTF. For the CDR3, the DNA is TGTGCCAGCAGTGAAAGTATGGCCTATGGCTACACCTTC.